Following are 9 T cell receptor beta chains from one sample sequenced in a study of T cell responses to AZD1222 COVID-19 vaccine. Clones were read by immunoSEQ multiplex PCR, and TCRdb kept only the in-frame ones, dropping some. In the table there are 95,000 to 150,000 clones, 75% to 90% of which are singletons. Sequencing was performed on peripheral blood, taken on day 0 of AZD1222 vaccination. The receptors were sampled from an adult in good health.

CDR3 DNA sequence: TGTGCCAGCAGATTTAATAGAGGCTCCTATAATTCACCCCTCCACTTT. Protein: CASRFNRGSYNSPLHF. The V and J genes are TRBV28 and TRBJ1-6; D not certain. The CDR3 sequence is 16 residues long. V was clipped by 6 bases and J by 0 bases, with 12 bases between them. Germline lookup yields CDR1 MDHEN and CDR2 SYDVKM. The whole variable domain, filled in from reference TRBV28 and TRBJ1-6, reads DVKVTQSSRYLVKRTGEKVFLECVQDMDHENMFWYRQDPGLGLRLIYFSYDVKMKEKGDIPEGYSVSREKKERFSLILESASTNQTSMYLCASRFNRGSYNSPLHFGNGTRLTVT.

V usage is TRBV27 and J usage is TRBJ2-7; TRBD2 matches 12 bases. The V and J ends lost 6 bases and 3 bases, in that order; junction bases with no gene match: 6. CDR1 and CDR2 (germline): MNHEY, SMNVEV (reference sequence). The CDR3 sequence is 15 residues long. The CDR3, as DNA: TGTGCCAGCAGCCTAGCGGGAGGGCCGGTCTACGAGCAGTACTTC. Translating gives CASSLAGGPVYEQYF.

The V gene is TRBV13, the J gene TRBJ2-7; 9 bases match TRBD2. Germline CDR1 is PRHDT and CDR2 is FYEKMQ (reference sequence). The CDR3 has 17 residues. The V segment lost 0 bases and the J segment 0 bases; nucleotides outside the gene matches: 6. Here the CDR3 DNA reads TGTGCCAGCAGCTTAGGTAGCGGGAGCACAAGCTCCTACGAGCAGTACTTC. Its translation is CASSLGSGSTSSYEQYF.

The gene calls are TRBV7-9 and TRBJ2-3; D may correspond to TRBD1 or TRBD2 (5 bases each). CDR1 and CDR2 (germline): SEHNR, FQNEAQ (reference sequence). The CDR3 extends over 15 amino acids. V lost 7 bases and J lost 1, with 15 bases in between. CDR3 in amino acids: CASIPGTGRTDTQYF. Written as DNA, the CDR3 is TGTGCCAGCATTCCCGGGACGGGACGCACAGATACGCAGTATTTT. Using reference TRBV7-9 and TRBJ2-3 for the parts outside the CDR3, the full variable domain is DTGVSQNPRHKITKRGQNVTFRCDPISEHNRLYWYRQTLGQGPEFLTYFQNEAQLEKSRLLSDRFSAERPKGSFSTLEIQRTEQGDSAMYLCASIPGTGRTDTQYFGPGTRLTVL.

This chain joins TRBV9 and TRBJ1-1; unclear D gene. The CDR3 is 12 amino acids. CDR1 and CDR2 (germline): SGDLS, YYNGEE. V lost 3 bases and J 1 base, leaving 4 bases between the germline ends. CDR3 sequence: CASSGQNTEAFF. In DNA form, the CDR3 reads TGTGCCAGCAGCGGCCAGAACACTGAAGCTTTCTTT.

V usage is TRBV19 and J usage is TRBJ2-1; 7 bases fit TRBD1. J was trimmed by 1 base and V by 6 bases; bases with no gene match: 6. This CDR3 comprises 15 residues. Looked up from germline, CDR1 is LNHDA and CDR2 is SQIVND (reference sequence). This CDR3 reads CASSRQGSSYNEQFF. The CDR3 nucleotides read TGTGCCAGTAGCCGACAGGGTAGTTCCTACAATGAGCAGTTCTTC.

The rearrangement joins TRBV14 to TRBJ1-2; no reliable D call. Trimming pared 6 bases from V and 7 bases from J, leaving 15 bases between. The CDR3 consists of 13 residues. Germline V gives CDR1 SGHDN, CDR2 FVKESK. This CDR3 is CASRLSGGLGYTF. CDR3 coding DNA: TGTGCCAGCAGACTATCCGGAGGGCTTGGCTACACCTTC.

The chain has TRBV10-3 and TRBJ2-2; D may match TRBD1 or TRBD2 (5 bases each). Germline assignment: CDR1 ENHRY and CDR2 SYGVKD. This CDR3 contains 16 residues. V gave up 6 bases and J gave up 6 bases, with 20 bases separating them. DNA for the CDR3: TGTGCCATCAGGGGGCGAGCCGGGGATGGCGCCGGGGAGCTGTTTTTT. Its translation is CAIRGRAGDGAGELFF.

The chain joins TRBV28 to TRBJ1-2, with D possibly TRBD1 on 6 matching bases. V lost 3 bases, J lost 4 bases, and 12 bases lay in between. CDR3 length: 14 amino acids. Germline V gene lookup returns CDR1 MDHEN and CDR2 SYDVKM. Written as DNA, the CDR3 is TGTGCCAGCAGTTTCGGGGGGCCAGCCTATGGCTACACCTTC. It encodes CASSFGGPAYGYTF.